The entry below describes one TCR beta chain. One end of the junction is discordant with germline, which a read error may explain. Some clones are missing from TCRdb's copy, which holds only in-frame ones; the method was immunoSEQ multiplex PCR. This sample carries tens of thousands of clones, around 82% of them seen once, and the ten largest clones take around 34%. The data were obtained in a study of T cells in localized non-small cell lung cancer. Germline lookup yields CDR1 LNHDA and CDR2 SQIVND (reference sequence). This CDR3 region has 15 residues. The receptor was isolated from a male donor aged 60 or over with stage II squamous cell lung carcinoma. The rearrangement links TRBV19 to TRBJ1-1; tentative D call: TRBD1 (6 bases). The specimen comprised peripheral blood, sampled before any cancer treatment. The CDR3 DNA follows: TGTGCCAGTAGGATAGGGGGGGGACTGAACACTGAAGCTTTCTTT. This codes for CASRIGGGLNTEAFF.